This is a list of T cell receptor beta chains from one sample in a study of identical twins. TCRdb re-derived calls from the 5' RACE reads in MiXCR, one entry per CDR3 protein. The sample comprises approximately 230,000 distinct CDR3 sequences, 6.5% to 8% of which are singletons, and 13% to 15% rests with the top ten. Another study also made use of these data, one on T cells expressing NK-cell markers.

The sequenced sample consisted of CD8+ T cells sorted from blood. These receptors were collected from a woman aged 18-30 years in good health. The CDR3 runs from the conserved cysteine through the conserved F or W. Fields, in order: J gene, clone size, D gene, V gene, CDR3 protein, CDR3 DNA. A D gene is named only where the DNA matches it firmly. Clone size is stated in some rows and not others, as once, few, many or a class when expanded.

j_gene: TRBJ2-5; abundance: .; d_gene: TRBD1; v_gene: TRBV12-3/TRBV12-4; CDR3aa: CASSFSLGQGNQETQYF; CDR3nt: TGTGCCAGCAGTTTTAGTCTGGGACAGGGGAACCAAGAGACCCAGTACTTC
j_gene: TRBJ1-1; abundance: few; d_gene: TRBD1; v_gene: TRBV27; CDR3aa: CASSTRGWNTEAFF; CDR3nt: TGTGCCAGCAGCACCAGGGGGTGGAACACTGAAGCTTTCTTT
j_gene: TRBJ1-2; abundance: many; d_gene: .; v_gene: TRBV12-3/TRBV12-4; CDR3aa: CASSLARNGYTF; CDR3nt: TGTGCCAGCAGTTTAGCCAGGAATGGCTACACCTTC
j_gene: TRBJ2-2; abundance: many; d_gene: TRBD1; v_gene: TRBV7-9; CDR3aa: CATRTGTGGEMGELFF; CDR3nt: TGTGCCACCCGAACCGGGACAGGGGGCGAGATGGGGGAGCTGTTTTTT
j_gene: TRBJ1-2; abundance: few; d_gene: .; v_gene: TRBV3-1; CDR3aa: CASSHWGLIYGYTF; CDR3nt: TGTGCCAGCAGCCACTGGGGACTAATCTATGGCTACACCTTC
j_gene: TRBJ2-1; abundance: .; d_gene: TRBD1; v_gene: TRBV4-1; CDR3aa: CASSQRGQGEGEQFF; CDR3nt: TGCGCCAGCAGCCAACGTGGACAGGGTGAAGGGGAGCAGTTCTTC
j_gene: TRBJ2-1; abundance: few; d_gene: .; v_gene: TRBV18; CDR3aa: CASSTERDEQFF; CDR3nt: TGTGCCAGCTCAACGGAAAGAGATGAGCAGTTCTTC
j_gene: TRBJ2-1; abundance: .; d_gene: .; v_gene: TRBV9; CDR3aa: CASSVGLGDEQFF; CDR3nt: TGTGCCAGCAGCGTAGGTCTGGGCGATGAGCAGTTCTTC
j_gene: TRBJ1-2; abundance: few; d_gene: TRBD1; v_gene: TRBV6-5; CDR3aa: CASTTTGHGYTF; CDR3nt: TGTGCCAGCACTACGACAGGGCACGGCTACACCTTC
j_gene: TRBJ1-4; abundance: many; d_gene: .; v_gene: TRBV7-2; CDR3aa: CASSSVHGTTNEKLFF; CDR3nt: TGTGCCAGCAGCTCCGTCCACGGAACAACTAATGAAAAACTGTTTTTT
j_gene: TRBJ2-7; abundance: many; d_gene: TRBD1; v_gene: TRBV14; CDR3aa: CASSQARTGFHEQYF; CDR3nt: TGTGCCAGCAGCCAAGCGCGGACAGGGTTCCACGAGCAGTACTTC
j_gene: TRBJ2-1; abundance: .; d_gene: .; v_gene: TRBV3-1; CDR3aa: CASSQELGDEQFF; CDR3nt: TGTGCCAGCAGCCAAGAACTGGGGGATGAGCAGTTCTTC
j_gene: TRBJ1-6; abundance: few; d_gene: TRBD1; v_gene: TRBV10-3; CDR3aa: CAISESPGTASWTLHF; CDR3nt: TGTGCCATCAGTGAGTCCCCCGGGACAGCATCATGGACCCTCCACTTT
j_gene: TRBJ1-1; abundance: few; d_gene: .; v_gene: TRBV7-8; CDR3aa: CASSSIPSLNTEAFF; CDR3nt: TGTGCCAGCAGCTCCATTCCCAGCCTGAACACTGAAGCTTTCTTT
j_gene: TRBJ1-5; abundance: .; d_gene: TRBD1; v_gene: TRBV6-1; CDR3aa: CASSERQGQRQPQHF; CDR3nt: TGTGCCAGCAGCGAGAGACAGGGGCAACGTCAGCCCCAGCATTTT
j_gene: TRBJ2-7; abundance: .; d_gene: TRBD2; v_gene: TRBV20-1; CDR3aa: CSVRDEREGLGSYEQYF; CDR3nt: TGCAGTGTCAGAGACGAGCGGGAGGGCCTAGGTTCCTACGAGCAGTACTTC
j_gene: TRBJ2-4; abundance: many; d_gene: .; v_gene: TRBV7-9; CDR3aa: CASRSSAAVGNIQYF; CDR3nt: TGTGCCAGCAGAAGCTCGGCGGCCGTCGGGAACATTCAGTACTTC
j_gene: TRBJ2-2; abundance: many; d_gene: .; v_gene: TRBV13; CDR3aa: CASSSGDTGELFF; CDR3nt: TGTGCCAGCAGCTCAGGGGATACCGGGGAGCTGTTTTTT
j_gene: TRBJ2-7; abundance: few; d_gene: .; v_gene: TRBV7-9; CDR3aa: CASSFGLGGRDEQYF; CDR3nt: TGTGCCAGCAGCTTTGGCCTCGGGGGGCGGGACGAGCAGTACTTC
j_gene: TRBJ1-2; abundance: .; d_gene: .; v_gene: TRBV20-1; CDR3aa: CSAIEQAGVGGYTF; CDR3nt: TGCAGTGCTATAGAACAGGCAGGAGTAGGCGGCTACACCTTC
j_gene: TRBJ2-7; abundance: .; d_gene: TRBD1; v_gene: TRBV9; CDR3aa: CASSVATGPYEQYF; CDR3nt: TGTGCCAGCAGCGTAGCGACAGGGCCCTACGAGCAGTACTTC
j_gene: TRBJ2-7; abundance: .; d_gene: .; v_gene: TRBV19; CDR3aa: CASKMRPLGYEQYF; CDR3nt: TGTGCCAGTAAAATGCGGCCGCTCGGTTACGAGCAGTACTTC
j_gene: TRBJ2-2; abundance: many; d_gene: TRBD2; v_gene: TRBV20-1; CDR3aa: CSAPWAETSENTGELFF; CDR3nt: TGCAGTGCCCCCTGGGCCGAGACTAGCGAGAACACCGGGGAGCTGTTTTTT
j_gene: TRBJ1-1; abundance: .; d_gene: .; v_gene: TRBV5-6; CDR3aa: CASSPGQTEAFF; CDR3nt: TGTGCCAGCAGCCCAGGACAGACTGAAGCTTTCTTT
j_gene: TRBJ1-4; abundance: many; d_gene: .; v_gene: TRBV25-1; CDR3aa: CASSEGLSSEKLFF; CDR3nt: TGTGCCAGCAGTGAAGGACTGTCCAGCGAAAAACTGTTTTTT
j_gene: TRBJ1-6; abundance: .; d_gene: .; v_gene: TRBV4-2; CDR3aa: CASSYSGRGQNSPLHF; CDR3nt: TGTGCCAGCAGCTATTCCGGACGGGGACAAAATTCACCCCTCCACTTT
j_gene: TRBJ2-7; abundance: .; d_gene: .; v_gene: TRBV19; CDR3aa: CASSIGGVGYEQYF; CDR3nt: TGTGCCAGTAGTATAGGTGGCGTTGGATACGAGCAGTACTTC
j_gene: TRBJ2-1; abundance: many; d_gene: .; v_gene: TRBV5-1; CDR3aa: CASSLIGDEQFF; CDR3nt: TGCGCCAGCAGCTTGATTGGGGATGAGCAGTTCTTC
j_gene: TRBJ2-7; abundance: .; d_gene: .; v_gene: TRBV27; CDR3aa: CASSFDIYEQYF; CDR3nt: TGTGCCAGCAGTTTCGACATATACGAGCAGTACTTC
j_gene: TRBJ2-5; abundance: many; d_gene: .; v_gene: TRBV12-3/TRBV12-4; CDR3aa: CASSFARLETQYF; CDR3nt: TGTGCCAGCAGTTTCGCTAGATTGGAGACCCAGTACTTC
j_gene: TRBJ2-7; abundance: .; d_gene: TRBD2; v_gene: TRBV12-3/TRBV12-4; CDR3aa: CASTPGGPIYEQYF; CDR3nt: TGTGCCAGCACCCCGGGAGGGCCTATCTACGAGCAGTACTTC
j_gene: TRBJ2-2; abundance: .; d_gene: .; v_gene: TRBV5-6; CDR3aa: CASSLGLAVGELFF; CDR3nt: TGTGCCAGCAGCTTGGGGCTAGCCGTCGGGGAGCTGTTTTTT
j_gene: TRBJ2-7; abundance: .; d_gene: .; v_gene: TRBV6-5; CDR3aa: CACIFPFGGGPTAYEQYF; CDR3nt: TGTGCCTGCATTTTTCCCTTCGGTGGGGGTCCTACCGCCTACGAGCAGTACTTC